This TCR beta chain came from a study of CD8 T cells in ankylosing spondylitis. Study outcomes and limitations: Reportedly, significant enrichment of disease-linked clones occurred in matched ankylosing spondylitis synovial fluid.

This clonotype was counted many times. Its antigen is undetermined. TCRdb passed the 5' RACE reads through MiXCR, listing each CDR3 protein once. The sample carries some 130,000 distinct CDR3 sequences, about 6.7% recorded once. Germline lookup yields CDR1 GTSNPN and CDR2 SVGIG (reference sequence). This CDR3 region has 13 residues. V was clipped by 2 bases and J by 4 bases, with 10 bases between them. Sequencing was performed on blood, either unsorted or a sorted T cell fraction (not recorded which). This receptor was identified in a female donor with ankylosing spondylitis or in good health (not recorded which). The chain carries TRBV30 and TRBJ2-3; D unresolved. CDR3 DNA: TGTGCCTGGAGTCCCGCGGTGGCAGATACGCAGTATTTT. As protein: CAWSPAVADTQYF. Complete variable domain (other parts from reference TRBV30 and TRBJ2-3): SQTIHQWPATLVQPVGSPLSLECTVEGTSNPNLYWYRQAAGRGLQLLFYSVGIGQISSEVPQNLSASRPQDRQFILSSKKLLLSDSGFYLCAWSPAVADTQYFGPGTRLTVL.